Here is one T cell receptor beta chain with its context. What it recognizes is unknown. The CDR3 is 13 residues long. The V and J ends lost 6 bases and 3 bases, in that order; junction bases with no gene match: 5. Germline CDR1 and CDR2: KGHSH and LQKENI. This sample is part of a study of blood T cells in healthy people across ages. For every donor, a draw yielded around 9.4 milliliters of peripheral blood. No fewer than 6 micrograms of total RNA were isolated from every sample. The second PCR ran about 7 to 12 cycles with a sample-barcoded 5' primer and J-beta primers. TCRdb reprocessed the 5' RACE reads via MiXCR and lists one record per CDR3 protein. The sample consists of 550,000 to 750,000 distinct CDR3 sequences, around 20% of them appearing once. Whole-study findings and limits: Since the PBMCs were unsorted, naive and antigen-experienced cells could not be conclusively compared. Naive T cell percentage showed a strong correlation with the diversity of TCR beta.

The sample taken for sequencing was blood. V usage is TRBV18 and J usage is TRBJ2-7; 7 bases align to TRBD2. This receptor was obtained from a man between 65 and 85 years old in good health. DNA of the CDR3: TGTGCCAGCTCGGGCGGGAGTAACTACGAGCAGTACTTC. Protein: CASSGGSNYEQYF.